This section outlines one TCR beta chain sequence together with its context. Its antigen is still unknown. MiXCR was used by TCRdb to re-call the PCR reads. The sample lists about 32,000 clones; 33% were seen once. This specimen belongs to a study of metastatic and nonmetastatic thyroid tumors. Looking at the study overall: Thyroid patients, malignant and benign, had repertoires compared across blood and tumor or nodule tissue.

General study findings and limits: Versus benign nodules, malignant thyroid tumors reportedly had significantly higher TCR beta diversity, in blood and tumor.

Ahead of thyroid surgery, no patient had received treatment of any kind. CDR1 is SGHAT and CDR2 is FQNNGV in the germline V gene. V gave up 4 bases and J gave up 0 bases; unmatched junction bases: 9. The CDR3 has 16 amino acids. This sequence originates from a female donor with papillary thyroid cancer or a benign thyroid nodule (not recorded which). Some clones in this sample may be carry-over from other donors' samples. This chain joins TRBV11-2 and TRBJ2-7, with TRBD2 identical over 7 bases. The sample taken for sequencing was tumor tissue. As DNA, the CDR3 is TGTGCCAGCAGCTCCCGGGGAGGGCGGAGCTCCTACGAGCAGTACTTC. It is translated as CASSSRGGRSSYEQYF. The full variable domain, completed using reference TRBV11-2 and TRBJ2-7, is EAGVAQSPRYKIIEKRQSVAFWCNPISGHATLYWYQQILGQGPKLLIQFQNNGVVDDSQLPKDRFSAERLKGVDSTLKIQPAKLEDSAVYLCASSSRGGRSSYEQYFGPGTRLTVT.